The 27 T cell receptor beta chains given below trace back to one sample, sequenced in a study of cytomegalovirus exposure and HLA in healthy donors. The PCR contained 60 Vbeta and 13 Jbeta primers. The protocol was immunoSEQ multiplex PCR, while the TCRdb copy is restricted to in-frame clones and leaves out a portion. The sample has 100,000 to 120,000 clones; around three quarters are singletons. Sequenced: PBMCs. The receptors were gathered from a woman in her twenties or thirties in good health and CMV-seronegative.

The rearrangement joins TRBV5-1 to TRBJ2-7, with D maybe TRBD1 (5 bases). This CDR3 is 12 amino acids long. Germline loops: CDR1 SGHRS, CDR2 YFSETQ. The V end lost 0 bases, the J end lost 5 bases, and 6 bases lay between the germline ends. CDR3: CASSLEGDEQYF. The CDR3 DNA reads as TGCGCCAGCAGCTTGGAAGGGGACGAGCAGTACTTC.

V and J are TRBV30 and TRBJ1-1, with D possibly being TRBD1 (6 bases). Germline V gene sequence: CDR1 GTSNPN, CDR2 SVGIG (reference sequence). CDR3 length: 12 amino acids. Trimming removed 3 bases from V and 3 bases from J, with 8 bases in between. The CDR3 region is CAWRQGDTEAFF. As DNA, the CDR3 is TGTGCCTGGAGACAGGGAGACACTGAAGCTTTCTTT.

V usage is TRBV4-3 and J usage is TRBJ2-2; 7 nucleotides match TRBD1. Trimming at V came to 4 bases and at J to 5 bases, leaving 4 bases not matched to a gene. The CDR3 sequence is 14 residues long. Germline CDR1 LGHNA, CDR2 YSLEER. This chain's CDR3 is CASSRLQGTGELFF. The CDR3 DNA follows: TGCGCCAGCAGCCGGCTACAGGGGACCGGGGAGCTGTTTTTT.

The chain has TRBV27 and TRBJ1-4; a weak D match, TRBD1 (6 bases). V lost 10 bases and J lost 4, with 13 bases in between. This CDR3 spans 13 amino acids. In germline, CDR1 is MNHEY, CDR2 SMNVEV (reference sequence). CDR3 coding DNA: TGTGCCACCTCACGGGACAATAATGAAAAACTGTTTTTT. This sequence encodes CATSRDNNEKLFF.

The rearrangement uses TRBV7-2 and TRBJ1-5; TRBD1 matches 7 bases. The junction had 5 bases not matched to a gene; V was cut back by 3 bases and J by 3 bases. The CDR3 has 15 amino acids. The germline gives CDR1 SGHTA, CDR2 FQGNSA. CDR3 in DNA: TGTGCCAGCAGCTTGGCGACAGGGATCAATCAGCCCCAGCATTTT. This sequence encodes CASSLATGINQPQHF.

This chain joins TRBV11-2 and TRBJ2-3, with 8 positions matching TRBD1. This CDR3 spans 15 amino acids. The trim removed 5 bases at V and 3 bases at J, leaving 7 bases unmatched. CDR1 is SGHAT and CDR2 is FQNNGV in the germline V gene. The CDR3, as DNA: TGTGCCAGCAGCCCAGGGGGCGAGGGGACAGATACGCAGTATTTT. This encodes CASSPGGEGTDTQYF.

The chain combines TRBV6-4 with TRBJ2-2; 7 bases map to TRBD2. With 0 bases clipped from V and 4 bases from J, the junction kept 5 bases outside the gene matches. CDR1 is MRHNA and CDR2 is SNTAGT in the germline V gene. The CDR3 is made up of 16 amino acids. The CDR3 nucleotides are TGTGCCAGCAGTGACTCCCCGACTAGCCCCACCGGGGAGCTGTTTTTT. Amino acid sequence: CASSDSPTSPTGELFF.

Here the CDR3 DNA reads TGTGCCAGCAGCCCCGTGGCCACCTACGAGCAGTACTTC. Protein product: CASSPVATYEQYF. The rearrangement joins TRBV7-3 to TRBJ2-7; D gene uncertain. CDR3 length: 13 amino acids. V lost 5 bases and J 2 bases, leaving 10 bases between the germline ends. From germline, CDR1 is SGHTA and CDR2 FQGTGA.

This rearrangement joins TRBV5-1 to TRBJ2-6; 9 positions agree with TRBD2. This CDR3 is built from 18 residues. Germline V CDR1 and CDR2: SGHRS, YFSETQ. Trimming took 3 bases from V and 0 from J; bases not matched to a gene: 7. CDR3: CASSSGLAGASGANVLTF. CDR3 nucleotides: TGCGCCAGCAGCTCGGGACTAGCAGGCGCCTCTGGGGCCAACGTCCTGACTTTC.

This chain uses TRBV28 with TRBJ2-6; no reliable D call. The germline V gene has CDR1 MDHEN and CDR2 SYDVKM. V was shortened by 11 bases and J by 2 bases, with 7 bases between the two germline ends. This CDR3 has 12 residues. The CDR3 sequence: CAAAAGANVLTF. CDR3 DNA: TGTGCCGCGGCGGCTGGGGCCAACGTCCTGACTTTC.

This chain connects TRBV4-3 to TRBJ2-7; weak D call: TRBD1 (5 bases). The ends were cut back, 1 base at V and 0 bases at J, with 13 bases in the middle. Germline assignment: CDR1 LGHNA and CDR2 YSLEER. The CDR3 consists of 16 residues. The CDR3 region has the DNA TGCGCCAGCAGCCAAGCCAGGGCAGTGAGCTCCTACGAGCAGTACTTC. Residues: CASSQARAVSSYEQYF.

The chain joins TRBV19 to TRBJ1-2, with D tentatively TRBD1 (5 bases). Trimming removed 3 bases at V and 8 bases at J, with 10 bases between. Germline V lookup: CDR1 LNHDA, CDR2 SQIVND (reference sequence). CDR3 size: 12 residues. The CDR3 DNA reads TGTGCCAGTAGTATTGGGGGAGGAGGCTACACCTTC. Its translation is CASSIGGGGYTF.

The chain combines TRBV7-9 with TRBJ2-5; no definite D call. The CDR3 is 15 amino acids. V shed 4 bases and J shed 3 bases, with 15 bases lying between them. Germline V gene sequence: CDR1 SEHNR, CDR2 FQNEAQ (reference sequence). CDR3 nucleotide sequence: TGTGCCAGCAGCTCCCCCGAAGTGGAGAAAGAGACCCAGTACTTC. As protein: CASSSPEVEKETQYF.

V usage is TRBV11-3 and J usage is TRBJ2-7; unclear D gene. This CDR3 comprises 13 residues. The ends were cut back, 0 bases at V and 0 bases at J, with 3 bases in the middle. The germline V gene encodes CDR1 SGHNT and CDR2 YENEEA. The CDR3 region has the DNA TGTGCCAGCAGCTTAGACAGCTCCTACGAGCAGTACTTC. Its protein is CASSLDSSYEQYF.

The chain uses TRBV2 and TRBJ2-3; 7 bases fit TRBD2. This CDR3 is built from 13 residues. J gave up 8 bases and V 9 bases, and 11 bases lay outside the gene matches. Germline loops: CDR1 SNHLY, CDR2 FYNNEI. CDR3 in DNA: TGTGCCAGTGGGACTCTCTGGGAGGGTACGCAGTATTTT. Translated, it gives CASGTLWEGTQYF.

The chain has TRBV6-5 and TRBJ2-1, with D maybe TRBD1 (7 bases). The CDR3 is made up of 12 amino acids. Germline CDR1 MNHEY, CDR2 SVGAGI. The ends were cut back, 2 bases at V and 12 bases at J, with 11 bases in the middle. The DNA of the CDR3 is TGTGCCAGCAGTTACCCCCAGGGGGGGCAGTTCTTC. Its protein product is CASSYPQGGQFF.

This chain links TRBV6-5 with TRBJ2-1, with 7 bases lining up with TRBD1. The V gene end was trimmed by 6 bases and the J gene end by 8 bases; junction bases not matched to a gene: 13. The CDR3 is 15 residues long. The germline V gene encodes CDR1 MNHEY and CDR2 SVGAGI. The CDR3 protein is CASSGVPDRSHEQFF. In DNA form, the CDR3 reads TGTGCCAGCAGCGGAGTACCGGACAGGTCCCATGAGCAGTTCTTC.

The chain has TRBV7-9 and TRBJ1-5, with D possibly matching TRBD1 (6 bases). CDR3 length equals 16 residues. Trimming left V 5 bases short and J 5 bases short, with 19 bases between. The germline V gene has CDR1 SEHNR and CDR2 FQNEAQ (reference sequence). The CDR3, as DNA: TGTGCCAGCAGCCCCCAGACAGGTGTCGGCGATCAGCCCCAGCATTTT. Encoded protein: CASSPQTGVGDQPQHF.

This chain links TRBV4-3 with TRBJ1-2; TRBD1 might be the D (6 bases). The CDR3 is 19 residues long. Trimming pared 0 bases from V and 2 bases from J, leaving 22 bases between. Germline CDR1 is LGHNA and CDR2 is YSLEER. The CDR3 DNA follows: TGCGCCAGCAGCCAAGACTGGGCGGGGGGCGCAGAACGGAACTATGGCTACACCTTC. Translating it yields CASSQDWAGGAERNYGYTF.

The chain is built from TRBV4-1 and TRBJ1-5; TRBD1 aligns across 7 bases. After removal of 3 bases from V and 4 bases from J, the junction contained 9 bases not matched to a gene. CDR1 is MGHRA and CDR2 is YSYEKL in the germline V gene. The CDR3 totals 16 residues. The chain's CDR3 is CASSHVPGQSNQPQHF. DNA for the CDR3: TGCGCCAGCAGCCATGTCCCGGGACAGAGTAATCAGCCCCAGCATTTT.

The rearrangement joins TRBV29-1 to TRBJ1-2, with D perhaps TRBD1 (5 bases). Germline V gene lookup returns CDR1 SQVTM and CDR2 ANQGSEA. V lost 4 bases and J lost 6, with 6 bases in between. There are 10 residues in the CDR3. Written as DNA, the CDR3 is TGCAGCGTTGTGGGGCATGGCTACACCTTC. It translates to CSVVGHGYTF.

The chain uses TRBV29-1 and TRBJ2-7, with TRBD1 matching over 11 bases. The CDR3 has 15 amino acids. Per the germline V gene, CDR1 is SQVTM and CDR2 is ANQGSEA. The V and J ends lost 6 bases and 2 bases, in that order; junction bases with no gene match: 9. The CDR3 DNA reads TGCAGCGTACTCACCGGGACAGGGGGAACCTACGAGCAGTACTTC. As protein: CSVLTGTGGTYEQYF.

The CDR3 reads CAWRGPYRVFDEQYF. Written as DNA, the CDR3 is TGTGCCTGGAGGGGGCCATACAGGGTCTTCGACGAGCAGTACTTC. The gene calls are TRBV30 and TRBJ2-7, with a weak D call TRBD1 (6 bases). This CDR3 region has 15 residues. From germline, CDR1 is GTSNPN and CDR2 SVGIG (reference sequence). V was trimmed by 3 bases and J by 5 bases, leaving 20 bases between them. Based on the CDR3 plus reference TRBV30 and TRBJ2-7, the full variable domain is SQTIHQWPATLVQPVGSPLSLECTVEGTSNPNLYWYRQAAGRGLQLLFYSVGIGQISSEVPQNLSASRPQDRQFILSSKKLLLSDSGFYLCAWRGPYRVFDEQYFGPGTRLTVT.

Here the CDR3 DNA reads TGTGCCAGCAGAAATGGACAGAGACCCAACTATGGCTACACCTTC. This encodes CASRNGQRPNYGYTF. The rearrangement joins TRBV27 to TRBJ1-2; D perhaps matches TRBD1 (6 bases). V shed 6 bases and J shed 2 bases, with 16 bases lying between them. Germline CDR1 is MNHEY and CDR2 is SMNVEV (reference sequence). The CDR3 loop spans 15 amino acids.

This chain uses TRBV30 with TRBJ2-7; TRBD2 aligns across 9 bases. Per germline, CDR1 GTSNPN and CDR2 SVGIG (reference sequence). The V segment lost 8 bases and the J segment 5 bases; nucleotides outside the gene matches: 10. This CDR3 is 13 amino acids long. The CDR3 loop reads CATSSGTVHEQYF. For the CDR3, the DNA is TGTGCCACTTCTAGCGGGACAGTCCACGAGCAGTACTTC.

A note on this clone: This CDR3 is also generated by other DNA sequences in the sample. V usage is TRBV27 and J usage is TRBJ1-1; D remains ambiguous. The CDR3 is 14 residues long. The V end lost 3 bases, the J end lost 0 bases, and 8 bases lay between the germline ends. Germline CDR1 is MNHEY and CDR2 is SMNVEV (reference sequence). DNA for the CDR3: TGTGCCAGCAGTTTGGGCGGGGTGAACACTGAAGCTTTCTTT. It is translated as CASSLGGVNTEAFF.

In this sample, this clone turned up once. This sequence joins TRBV30 and TRBJ2-7; 10 bases agree with TRBD2. Germline-derived CDR1 and CDR2 are GTSNPN and SVGIG (reference sequence). The junction had 6 bases not matched to a gene; V was cut back by 4 bases and J by 6 bases. CDR3 length: 13 residues. This CDR3 reads CAWTSGSQAEQYF. The DNA for the CDR3 is TGTGCCTGGACTAGCGGGAGTCAGGCCGAGCAGTACTTC.